The clone carrying this T cell receptor (beta chain) came up a few times. Its specificity is not known. These data are taken from a study of T cells in Graves' hyperthyroidism and ophthalmopathy. Study-level findings and limits: The majority of expanded thyroid clonotypes above 0.001 also appeared in blood.

Trimming left V 5 bases short and J 6 bases short, with 7 bases between. The CDR3 length is 12 residues. Germline V lookup: CDR1 SGHVS, CDR2 FQNEAQ. Authors of the study amplified TCR beta CDR3 regions from RNA transcripts. Initially, a first-round RT-PCR of the TCR CDR3 employed the HTBI primer set. TCRdb reprocessed the multiplex PCR reads with MiXCR, giving one entry per CDR3 protein. The sample comprises about 840,000 distinct CDR3 sequences, about 38% of which are singletons, and approximately 8.7% rests with the top ten. Researchers defined stable Graves' hyperthyroidism as no ophthalmopathy progression within 18 months. Not enrolled were patients with uncontrolled infection, other autoimmune disease, pregnancy or lactation. Clinical symptoms, serum thyroxine, TRAb, thyroid ultrasound and orbital computed tomography established diagnosis.

The chain employs TRBV7-8 and TRBJ2-2, with no clear D. Sequencing was performed on blood. The TCR sequence derives from a young man with Graves' hyperthyroidism. CDR3 DNA sequence: TGTGCCAGCAGCCCCATAGCCGGGGAGCTGTTTTTT. It specifies CASSPIAGELFF. The full variable domain, completed using reference TRBV7-8 and TRBJ2-2, is GAGVSQSPRYKVAKRGQDVALRCDPISGHVSLFWYQQALGQGPEFLTYFQNEAQLDKSGLPSDRFFAERPEGSVSTLKIQRTQQEDSAVYLCASSPIAGELFFGEGSRLTVL.